This TCR beta chain appears in the sequencing data of a study of cytomegalovirus exposure and HLA in healthy donors. Study at large: Among a few hundred genotyped donors, approximately 80% fell in the Caucasian-associated ancestry cluster.

General study points: Presence/absence analyses took donor sequencing depth as roughly uniform. Later work associated approximately 17,000 TCR beta sequences with HLA alleles at 0.05 false discovery rate.

Germline CDR1 is MNHEY and CDR2 is SMNVEV (reference sequence). This CDR3 contains 16 residues. The V gene end was trimmed by 1 base and the J gene end by 7 bases; junction bases not matched to a gene: 9. Amplification used 60 Vbeta primers and 13 Jbeta primers. In the authors' methods: Later analysis identified roughly 84 million unique TCR beta chains, 9 million to 12 million shared. Libraries were prepared by immunoSEQ multiplex PCR; TCRdb keeps only in-frame clonotypes and omits some of them. V and J calls plus clone size are reproduced from that table; the DNA served to infer D and trimming. Of 120,000 or so clones listed, around three quarters are singletons. As concerns this clone: Its antigen remains unknown.

This receptor was identified in a female donor in good health and CMV-seronegative. The sample taken for sequencing was PBMCs. V gene TRBV27 combines with J gene TRBJ1-1, with TRBD1 matching 10 bases. The chain's CDR3 is CASSLFPLWDRGEAFF. For the CDR3, the DNA is TGTGCCAGCAGTTTATTCCCCCTGTGGGACAGGGGTGAAGCTTTCTTT.